A single sample gave rise to the 14 T cell receptor beta chains below, sequenced in a study of response to subunit inactivated influenza vaccine (dated by TCRdb to between 2017 and 2018). The library was made by RT-PCR. Sequencing instrument: Illumina HiSeq 2500. TCRdb handled the public reads itself, with Q25 trimming in fastp and clone calling in MiXCR, and kept productive beta chains. Each CDR3 protein appears once, grouped with its most common genes and DNA. Present in this sample are 590,000 or so distinct CDR3 sequences, less than 15% of which were seen just once. 6.5% to 8% of the sample comes from the top ten. Specimen: PBMCs from blood, collected 14 days before vaccination. The source is a man aged 45 to 65 who received an inactivated influenza vaccine. Donor details come from another sample of the same person, matched by shared clones.

This clonotype was counted ten times or more. CDR3: CASTQVGRSTGELFF. CDR3 in DNA: TGTGCCAGCACCCAGGTGGGCAGGAGTACCGGGGAGCTGTTTTTT. The chain is built from TRBV12-3 or TRBV12-4 and TRBJ2-2, with D unresolved. The V gene lost 7 bases and the J gene lost 5 bases, with 17 bases spanning the gap. CDR3 length equals 15 residues.

This clonotype turned up a few times. V and J are TRBV7-2 and TRBJ1-3; 8 nucleotides match TRBD1. The CDR3 has 16 amino acids. The V and J ends lost 5 bases and 0 bases, in that order; junction bases with no gene match: 6. Germline CDR1 SGHTA, CDR2 FQGNSA. In DNA form, the CDR3 reads TGTGCCAGCAGCCGTCTCACAGGGGGCTCTGGAAACACCATATATTTT. Its translation: CASSRLTGGSGNTIYF. The variable domain in full, with the rest retrieved from reference TRBV7-2 and TRBJ1-3, is GAGVSQSPSNKVTEKGKDVELRCDPISGHTALYWYRQSLGQGLEFLIYFQGNSAPDKSGLPSDRFSAERTGGSVSTLTIQRTQQEDSAVYLCASSRLTGGSGNTIYFGEGSWLTVV.

This clonotype was recorded at least ten times. J is TRBJ2-5 and V is TRBV6-1, with 11 bases lining up with TRBD1. V was clipped by 6 bases and J by 5 bases; unmatched bases: 8. Germline values: CDR1 MNHNS, CDR2 SASEGT. This CDR3 has 15 amino acids. The CDR3 reads CASSQGQGAGETQYF. CDR3 nucleotide sequence: TGTGCCAGCAGCCAAGGACAGGGGGCTGGGGAGACCCAGTACTTC.

This clonotype was picked up many times. The V gene is TRBV24-1, the J gene TRBJ1-1; D might be TRBD1 (6 bases). Per germline, CDR1 KGHDR and CDR2 SFDVKD. This CDR3 contains 14 residues. Trimming shortened V by 3 bases and J by 10 bases, and 17 bases separated the two germline ends. The chain's CDR3 is CATSDTGTLAGAFF. The CDR3 coding sequence is TGTGCCACCAGTGATACCGGGACACTGGCCGGAGCTTTCTTT.

J is TRBJ2-3 and V is TRBV7-8; a possible D gene is TRBD2 (6 bases). Trimming took 5 bases from V and 1 from J, leaving 16 bases between them. The CDR3 is 16 amino acids. CDR1 is SGHVS and CDR2 is FQNEAQ in the germline V gene. The CDR3 nucleotides are TGTGCCAGCAGCCGCCTAGCGTTGAGGGGCACAGATACGCAGTATTTT. Amino acids: CASSRLALRGTDTQYF.

The chain is built from TRBV29-1 and TRBJ2-5, with D possibly being TRBD2 (6 bases). CDR3 length equals 13 residues. Germline V gene data show CDR1 as SQVTM and CDR2 as ANQGSEA. V was shortened by 1 base and J by 5 bases, with 11 bases between the two germline ends. CDR3 in amino acids: CSVEGGIWETQYF. CDR3 DNA sequence: TGCAGCGTTGAAGGCGGGATTTGGGAGACCCAGTACTTC.

This clonotype came up a few times. In nucleotides, the CDR3 is TGCGCCAGCAGCCAAAACCCTTCGGGCCTAGCGGGGGGTATGTACAATGAGCAGTTCTTC. Translation: CASSQNPSGLAGGMYNEQFF. The rearrangement uses TRBV4-3 and TRBJ2-1; 11 nucleotides agree with TRBD2. This CDR3 has 20 residues. Unmatched junction bases numbered 16, after V lost 2 bases and J lost 4 bases. Looked up from germline, CDR1 is LGHNA and CDR2 is YSLEER.

This clonotype was counted a few times. The J gene is TRBJ2-1, the V gene TRBV6-4; D could derive from TRBD1 or TRBD2 (7 bases each). Trimming cost V 4 bases and J 4 bases, with 14 bases left between them. Germline V gene data show CDR1 as MRHNA and CDR2 as SNTAGT. CDR3 length: 15 amino acids. The CDR3 coding sequence is TGTGCCAGCAGTGTGGGAGGGGGCTTATACAATGAGCAGTTCTTC. It encodes CASSVGGGLYNEQFF.

V and J are TRBV20-1 and TRBJ2-7, with 7 bases that match TRBD2. Germline lookup yields CDR1 DFQATT and CDR2 SNEGSKA (reference sequence). The CDR3 is 13 residues long. V dropped 8 bases and J dropped 5; count of bases not matched to a gene: 12. The CDR3 protein is CSPSGLAVNEQYF. The CDR3 DNA is TGCAGTCCCAGCGGGCTAGCGGTCAACGAGCAGTACTTC.

Many counts were recorded for this clonotype. The rearrangement joins TRBV12-3 or TRBV12-4 to TRBJ2-3, with TRBD1 identical over 7 bases. J gave up 2 bases and V 5 bases, and 10 bases lay outside the gene matches. The CDR3 contains 16 residues. This CDR3 reads CASSTTQGEATDTQYF. CDR3 coding DNA: TGTGCCAGCAGTACCACGCAGGGGGAAGCCACAGATACGCAGTATTTT.

V gene TRBV20-1 combines with J gene TRBJ1-5, with D uncertain. Per germline, CDR1 DFQATT and CDR2 SNEGSKA (reference sequence). CDR3 length: 14 residues. V dropped 0 bases and J dropped 2 bases, with 8 bases sitting between them. The CDR3 loop reads CSARDLTGNQPQHF. Here the CDR3 DNA reads TGCAGTGCTAGAGATTTAACAGGCAATCAGCCCCAGCATTTT.

V is TRBV6-2 or TRBV6-3 and J is TRBJ1-1, with TRBD1 matching 8 bases. In germline, CDR1 is MNHEY, CDR2 SVGEGT. The J segment lost 4 bases and the V segment lost 5 bases, leaving 9 bases of the junction unmatched. The CDR3 runs 15 residues. CDR3 in amino acids: CASSRGTGAGTEAFF. The CDR3 bases are TGTGCCAGCAGTAGAGGGACAGGAGCGGGCACTGAAGCTTTCTTT.

The V call is TRBV9, the J call TRBJ2-5; 8 positions match TRBD1. The CDR3 length is 15 residues. In germline, CDR1 is SGDLS, CDR2 YYNGEE. V gave up 4 bases and J gave up 5 bases; unmatched junction bases: 10. CDR3 nucleotide sequence: TGTGCCAGCAGCTCGACGACAGGGGCCCGGGAGACCCAGTACTTC. As protein: CASSSTTGARETQYF.

J is TRBJ2-7 and V is TRBV20-1; weak D call: TRBD2 (7 bases). This CDR3 region has 15 residues. Germline V CDR1 and CDR2: DFQATT, SNEGSKA (reference sequence). Trimming removed 5 bases from V and 2 bases from J, with 19 bases in between. In DNA, the CDR3 is TGCAGTGCTGGGGGGGGGCTGGGTGCCGCCTACGAGCAGTACTTC. Encoded protein: CSAGGGLGAAYEQYF.